One sample yielded the 7 T cell receptor beta chains listed below, sequenced in a study of shared clonotypes between healthy human individuals. Libraries were prepared by immunoSEQ multiplex PCR; TCRdb keeps only in-frame clonotypes and omits some of them. Here the sample spans over a million clones, about 75% being singletons. Sequenced input: memory CD4+ T cells sorted from blood. Subset in this sample: CD45RA-negative fraction. The receptor source for this set is a man aged 18 to 35 in good health.

The chain recombines TRBV7-8 with TRBJ1-2; no definite D call. Trimming pared 3 bases from V and 6 bases from J, leaving 23 bases between. Germline lookup yields CDR1 SGHVS and CDR2 FQNEAQ. CDR3 size: 17 residues. The CDR3 nucleotides read TGTGCCAGCAGCTTGGATAGGGTTGTCAGGATGGAAAATGGCTACACCTTC. Encoded protein: CASSLDRVVRMENGYTF. The full variable domain, completed using reference TRBV7-8 and TRBJ1-2, is GAGVSQSPRYKVAKRGQDVALRCDPISGHVSLFWYQQALGQGPEFLTYFQNEAQLDKSGLPSDRFFAERPEGSVSTLKIQRTQQEDSAVYLCASSLDRVVRMENGYTFGSGTRLTVV.

V is TRBV6-5 and J is TRBJ2-1; the D gene is possibly TRBD1 (5 bases). The V gene's germline CDR1 is MNHEY and CDR2 SVGAGI. This CDR3 contains 14 residues. Deletions cut 4 bases from V and 9 bases from J, with 16 bases between. The CDR3 sequence: CASSSARTLPEQFF. The CDR3 region has the DNA TGTGCCAGCAGTTCGGCCCGGACACTTCCTGAGCAGTTCTTC.

V usage is TRBV19 and J usage is TRBJ2-1, with TRBD2 identical over 8 bases. CDR3 length equals 14 residues. Germline CDR1 reads LNHDA; CDR2 reads SQIVND (reference sequence). V lost 2 bases and J lost 8; bases outside the gene matches: 5. CDR3 sequence: CASSITGTRDEQFF. The DNA of the CDR3 is TGTGCCAGTAGTATAACCGGGACTAGGGATGAGCAGTTCTTC.

This chain connects TRBV5-4 to TRBJ2-1, with 9 bases fitting TRBD1. Germline loops: CDR1 SGHNT, CDR2 YYREEE (reference sequence). Trimming cost V 2 bases and J 7 bases; bases outside gene matches: 7. The CDR3 is made up of 15 amino acids. The CDR3 region is CASSLNRGRINEQFF. CDR3 bases: TGTGCCAGCAGCTTAAACAGGGGGCGAATTAATGAGCAGTTCTTC.

The J gene is TRBJ2-1, the V gene TRBV5-1; 7 positions match TRBD2. This CDR3 comprises 15 residues. Germline values: CDR1 SGHRS, CDR2 YFSETQ. The V and J ends lost 3 bases and 6 bases, in that order; junction bases with no gene match: 9. The CDR3 is CASSSFAGDGNEQFF. The CDR3 nucleotides read TGCGCCAGCAGCTCCTTCGCGGGGGATGGCAATGAGCAGTTCTTC.

The chain couples TRBV5-1 to TRBJ2-7, with TRBD1 identical over 8 bases. CDR1 is SGHRS, CDR2 YFSETQ, per germline. The CDR3 sequence is 16 residues long. V was clipped by 3 bases and J by 4 bases; unmatched bases: 12. The CDR3 nucleotides read TGCGCCAGCAGCTCAACCGGGACAGGCTCTTGGTACGAGCAGTACTTC. Its protein is CASSSTGTGSWYEQYF.

The chain uses TRBV18 and TRBJ2-1, with 7 bases identical to TRBD2. Trimming at V came to 1 base and at J to 9 bases, leaving 6 bases not matched to a gene. The CDR3 loop spans 14 amino acids. CDR1 is KGHSH, CDR2 LQKENI, per germline. The CDR3 loop reads CASSPRTGEGEQFF. The CDR3 coding sequence is TGTGCCAGCTCACCACGAACCGGGGAGGGTGAGCAGTTCTTC.